This T cell receptor beta chain was found in a study of response to subunit inactivated influenza vaccine. Study-wide results and limits: Each seasonal influenza vaccination, the authors suggested, recruits few new T cells.

This clonotype was seen more than once but under ten times. Its antigen is not identified. Germline loops: CDR1 SQVTM, CDR2 ANQGSEA. This CDR3 region has 13 residues. The V gene end was trimmed by 7 bases and the J gene end by 1 base; junction bases not matched to a gene: 6. TCRdb re-called the RT-PCR reads through MiXCR, storing one row per CDR3 protein. The sample lists 800,000 or so distinct CDR3 sequences, roughly 20% occurring once. The clonotype was recovered from a man aged 50-60 years who received an inactivated influenza vaccine. The chain links TRBV29-1 to TRBJ1-1, with TRBD1 identical over 7 bases. This specimen was PBMCs from blood, taken 5 days after vaccination. CDR3 in amino acids: CSGRQGGNTEAFF. The CDR3 bases are TGCAGCGGTCGACAGGGAGGGAACACTGAAGCTTTCTTT.